This TCR beta chain was sequenced for a study of siplizumab effects on memory and regulatory T cells. The table lists this clone with a count of one. Antigen: not known. Sequenced by immunoSEQ multiplex PCR; TCRdb stores in-frame clones only, minus some. The sample shows tens of thousands of clones, over 85% of them seen only once. General observations from the study: The apparent diversity of naive T cells exceeded that of memory cells, and naive T cells seemed to make a major contribution to the alloresponse.

The CDR3 contains 13 residues. Germline CDR1 reads SNHLY; CDR2 reads FYNNEI. Between the trimmed V and J ends, which lost 2 bases and 4 bases, there was a span of 6 bases. This TCR came from a human donor in good health. The chain carries TRBV2 and TRBJ1-5, with D possibly TRBD1 on 5 matching bases. Input material: CD8+ T cells sorted from blood. In nucleotides, the CDR3 is TGTGCCAGCAGTGAATCAGGGAATCAGCCCCAGCATTTT. It is translated as CASSESGNQPQHF.